This section outlines one T cell receptor (beta chain) sequence together with its context. Its matching antigen is unknown. Each patient's relapse followed autologous stem cell transplantation, and brentuximab vedotin exposure varied. Germline CDR1 MNHEY, CDR2 SMNVEV (reference sequence). Trimming removed 6 bases from V and 4 bases from J, with 12 bases in between. This CDR3 region has 13 residues. The record originates from a study of PD-1 blockade in classical Hodgkin lymphoma. Study observations and caveats: Newly diagnosed patients reportedly had lower baseline TCR diversity than healthy donors.

The assay was immunoSEQ multiplex PCR, and TCRdb's table has in-frame clones only and misses some. The profile shows around 66,000 clones, 75% to 90% of them singletons. The receptor was derived from a human donor with classical Hodgkin lymphoma. The V call is TRBV27, the J call TRBJ1-2; unclear D gene. The source material was peripheral blood mononuclear cells (PBMCs), sampled at baseline. The CDR3 DNA is TGTGCCAGCAGAGCCGACCGGGTCTATGGCTACACCTTC. Translation: CASRADRVYGYTF.